This TCR beta chain was recorded in a study of T cells after yellow fever vaccination. Findings and limits, study-wide: Though it reached lower strength, the secondary response hit its peak faster, day 5 versus 15.

This clonotype was seen a few times. Antigen specificity is unknown. Germline CDR1 reads MDHEN; CDR2 reads SYDVKM. The CDR3 runs 15 residues. Trimming stripped 4 bases from V and 4 bases from J, with 15 bases between. Universal primer sites and UMIs were introduced during 5'RACE template-switching synthesis of TCR cDNA. TCRdb re-called the 5' RACE reads with MiXCR, one entry per CDR3 protein. Of 300,000 to 450,000 distinct CDR3 sequences in the sample, roughly 8.4% were seen once. This sequence originates from a young man who received the YFV17D yellow fever vaccine. This material consisted of PBMCs, taken about 41 days after the first yellow fever vaccination. The rearrangement links TRBV28 to TRBJ2-3; perhaps TRBD2 as D (7 bases). CDR3 nucleotides: TGTGCCAGCAGTTCGGGGGGCCTAAACTCAGATACGCAGTATTTT. It is translated as CASSSGGLNSDTQYF. The full variable domain, in which reference TRBV28 and TRBJ2-3 provide the parts outside the CDR3, is DVKVTQSSRYLVKRTGEKVFLECVQDMDHENMFWYRQDPGLGLRLIYFSYDVKMKEKGDIPEGYSVSREKKERFSLILESASTNQTSMYLCASSSGGLNSDTQYFGPGTRLTVL.